This TCR beta chain is drawn from a study of T cells in tuberculosis. Sorting used thawed, overnight-rested PBMC stained with anti-CD3, a viability dye and GMM-loaded CD1B tetramer. The lipid loaded on the CD1B tetramers was C32 glucose monomycolate from Rhodococcus equi. Tetramer-sorted PBMC had been CD14 monocyte-depleted before freezing. About 100,000 tetramer-negative cells were sorted from each donor. The data were produced by immunoSEQ multiplex PCR, yet TCRdb's version contains in-frame clones alone and is incomplete. The sample shows tens of thousands of clones, around 90% of them seen only once. Germline V lookup: CDR1 SGHDN, CDR2 FVKESK. V was trimmed by 5 bases and J by 2 bases, leaving 11 bases between them. This CDR3 contains 14 residues.

What was sequenced was CD1b-GMM tetramer-negative cells sorted from PBMCs. The TCR originated in an adult woman with latent tuberculosis. J is TRBJ2-3 and V is TRBV14; the D gene is possibly TRBD2 (5 bases). CDR3 in amino acids: CASSDGEFTDTQYF. CDR3 sequence (DNA): TGTGCCAGCAGCGACGGGGAGTTCACAGATACGCAGTATTTT.